The 19 T cell receptor beta chains listed next were all sequenced from one sample in a study of early T cells in non-severe SARS-CoV-2 infection. MiXCR, run by TCRdb on the 5' RACE reads, gives a single entry per CDR3 protein. The sample consists of about 60,000 distinct CDR3 sequences, about 13% of them appearing once. The specimen was whole blood. The origin of the receptors is an adult who was a healthcare worker with PCR-confirmed SARS-CoV-2 infection or an uninfected control (not recorded which).

This clonotype was seen a handful of times. The J gene is TRBJ1-6, the V gene TRBV11-2; no firm D call. CDR1 and CDR2 from the germline V gene are SGHAT and FQNNGV. The V end was cut by 1 base, the J end by 5 bases, with 9 bases between. The CDR3 runs to 15 residues. CDR3 DNA: TGTGCCAGCAGCTTAGCTACTAGAAATAATTCACCCCTCCACTTT. This sequence encodes CASSLATRNNSPLHF.

V gene TRBV7-8 combines with J gene TRBJ1-2; D gene uncertain. CDR3 size: 13 residues. Germline V gene sequence: CDR1 SGHVS, CDR2 FQNEAQ. Trimming took off 5 bases at V and 5 bases at J, with 12 bases between the two ends. Written as DNA, the CDR3 is TGTGCCAGCAGCCCCCCCGGCCAGTATGGCTACACCTTC. This codes for CASSPPGQYGYTF. The full variable domain, its missing parts supplied by reference TRBV7-8 and TRBJ1-2, is GAGVSQSPRYKVAKRGQDVALRCDPISGHVSLFWYQQALGQGPEFLTYFQNEAQLDKSGLPSDRFFAERPEGSVSTLKIQRTQQEDSAVYLCASSPPGQYGYTFGSGTRLTVV.

The chain couples TRBV7-2 to TRBJ2-7; 8 bases map to TRBD2. This CDR3 spans 18 amino acids. CDR1 SGHTA and CDR2 FQGNSA come from the germline V gene. The ends lost 2 bases at V and 4 bases at J; junction bases unmatched: 16. The CDR3 spells CASSLQAAGVAGSYEQYF. The CDR3 DNA sequence: TGTGCCAGCAGCTTACAGGCGGCTGGGGTAGCGGGGTCGTACGAGCAGTACTTC. Variable domain in full (rest from reference TRBV7-2 and TRBJ2-7): GAGVSQSPSNKVTEKGKDVELRCDPISGHTALYWYRQSLGQGLEFLIYFQGNSAPDKSGLPSDRFSAERTGGSVSTLTIQRTQQEDSAVYLCASSLQAAGVAGSYEQYFGPGTRLTVT.

The V call is TRBV21-1, the J call TRBJ2-7. TRBV21-1 is tagged as a pseudogene. The CDR3 has 9 residues. The CDR3 nucleotides read TGTGCCAGAGTCTACGAGCAGTACTTC. This encodes CARVYEQYF.

This clonotype was recorded a few times. The chain joins TRBV24-1 to TRBJ2-2; TRBD2 matches at 8 bases. CDR1 and CDR2 (germline): KGHDR, SFDVKD. V lost 10 bases, J lost 7 bases, and 13 bases stayed unmatched. The CDR3 runs 15 residues. As DNA, the CDR3 is TGTGCCACTGGGAGCAGGACTAGCTATTTCGGGGAGCTGTTTTTT. Translation: CATGSRTSYFGELFF.

The genes are TRBV2 and TRBJ2-7; D is ambiguous. This CDR3 is 13 amino acids long. Germline assignment: CDR1 SNHLY and CDR2 FYNNEI. The germline V and J ends were trimmed by 0 bases and 2 bases, with 5 bases remaining between them. This CDR3 reads CASSEATPYEQYF. The CDR3, as DNA: TGTGCCAGCAGTGAAGCGACTCCCTACGAGCAGTACTTC.

This chain links TRBV12-3 or TRBV12-4 with TRBJ2-7; D might be TRBD2 (5 bases). The CDR3 is 14 amino acids. Trimming pared 3 bases from V and 2 bases from J, leaving 11 bases between. The CDR3 bases are TGTGCCAGCAGTTTGAGCAGGAGGACCTACGAGCAGTACTTC. Translation: CASSLSRRTYEQYF.

V usage is TRBV9 and J usage is TRBJ2-3; possible D gene TRBD2, 6 bases. CDR1 and CDR2 from the germline V gene are SGDLS and YYNGEE. Trimming took off 0 bases at V and 6 bases at J, with 14 bases between the two ends. This CDR3 contains 15 residues. CDR3 region: CASSVGGLAGDTQYF. The CDR3 DNA sequence: TGTGCCAGCAGCGTAGGAGGCTTGGCGGGGGATACGCAGTATTTT.

This clonotype was recorded many times. The chain combines TRBV27 with TRBJ2-7; 10 bases line up with TRBD2. The trim removed 8 bases at V and 5 bases at J, leaving 9 bases unmatched. The germline gives CDR1 MNHEY, CDR2 SMNVEV (reference sequence). The CDR3 consists of 14 residues. Written as DNA, the CDR3 is TGTGCCAGCCGTACCCTAGCGGGAGTGAACGAGCAGTACTTC. This encodes CASRTLAGVNEQYF.

The rearrangement joins TRBV4-3 to TRBJ1-5; D gene ambiguous. CDR1 is LGHNA and CDR2 is YSLEER in the germline V gene. V gave up 4 bases and J gave up 2 bases, with 6 bases separating them. The CDR3 length is 13 residues. CDR3 region: CASSLNRNQPQHF. In nucleotides, the CDR3 is TGCGCCAGCAGCCTCAACCGCAATCAGCCCCAGCATTTT.

A few counts support this clonotype. This chain joins TRBV29-1 and TRBJ2-2; D could derive from TRBD1 or TRBD2 (5 bases each). Germline V lookup: CDR1 SQVTM, CDR2 ANQGSEA. Trimming stripped 8 bases from V and 1 base from J, with 11 bases between. This CDR3 spans 13 amino acids. Here the CDR3 DNA reads TGCAGCTGGGACGAAAGGAACACCGGGGAGCTGTTTTTT. Translated, it gives CSWDERNTGELFF.

This clonotype was seen repeatedly, ten times or more. This chain joins TRBV19 and TRBJ2-6; D call uncertain. The V end was cut by 1 base, the J end by 1 base, with 5 bases between. Germline CDR1 LNHDA, CDR2 SQIVND (reference sequence). The CDR3 spans 15 residues. The CDR3 loop reads CASSIVRSGANVLTF. The CDR3 nucleotides read TGTGCCAGTAGTATAGTCCGATCTGGGGCCAACGTCCTGACTTTC.

A few counts support this clonotype. The chain uses TRBV20-1 and TRBJ1-2; 9 bases are a match to TRBD1. J was trimmed by 1 base and V by 1 base; bases with no gene match: 13. The CDR3 covers 18 residues. CDR1 DFQATT and CDR2 SNEGSKA come from the germline V gene (reference sequence). Here the CDR3 DNA reads TGCAGTGCTAGAGCGATAAACCTCAGACAGGGGGGTAACTATGGCTACACCTTC. Protein sequence: CSARAINLRQGGNYGYTF.

The V gene is TRBV4-1, the J gene TRBJ2-3; 7 bases map to TRBD1. Trimming at V came to 1 base and at J to 5 bases, leaving 6 bases not matched to a gene. The CDR3 extends over 15 amino acids. CDR1 is MGHRA and CDR2 is YSYEKL in the germline V gene. CDR3 region: CASSQVRTGEDTQYF. In DNA form, the CDR3 reads TGCGCCAGCAGCCAAGTTCGAACAGGGGAAGATACGCAGTATTTT.

This clonotype showed up many times. The rearrangement joins TRBV3-1 to TRBJ1-1; 9 nucleotides align to TRBD1. Germline values: CDR1 LGHDT, CDR2 YNNKEL (reference sequence). With V trimmed by 4 bases and J by 6 bases, 6 bases remained unmatched. The CDR3 extends over 14 amino acids. This CDR3 reads CASSLGQGYAEAFF. The CDR3 bases are TGTGCCAGCAGCCTTGGACAGGGGTACGCTGAAGCTTTCTTT.

This clonotype came up many times. V gene TRBV7-8 combines with J gene TRBJ2-2, with no clear D. Trimming stripped 1 base from V and 6 bases from J, with 6 bases between. The CDR3 has 13 residues. CDR1 SGHVS and CDR2 FQNEAQ come from the germline V gene. The CDR3 nucleotides are TGTGCCAGCAGCTTAGAAGGATCCGGGGAGCTGTTTTTT. As protein: CASSLEGSGELFF.

The rearrangement uses TRBV7-8 and TRBJ1-2, with 9 bases identical to TRBD1. The CDR3 is made up of 16 amino acids. V lost 3 bases and J lost 4; bases outside the gene matches: 9. The germline gives CDR1 SGHVS, CDR2 FQNEAQ. The DNA of the CDR3 is TGTGCCAGCAGCTTTCTTAGACAGGGGGAGACCTATGGCTACACCTTC. Encoded protein: CASSFLRQGETYGYTF.

Notes on this clonotype: At one end, the junction sequence differs from germline, possibly due to a read error. This chain uses TRBV7-9 with TRBJ2-5, with D perhaps TRBD2 (6 bases). CDR3 size: 15 residues. Per germline, CDR1 SEHNR and CDR2 FQNEAQ (reference sequence). The CDR3 loop reads CTSRAGLSIVETQYF. As DNA, the CDR3 is TGTACCAGCAGGGCGGGACTCTCGATCGTAGAGACCCAGTACTTC.

This chain joins TRBV5-6 and TRBJ1-2; D is undetermined. This CDR3 contains 14 residues. From germline, CDR1 is SGHDT and CDR2 YYEEEE. The germline V and J ends were trimmed by 7 bases and 4 bases, with 17 bases remaining between them. In nucleotides, the CDR3 is TGTGCCAGCGGCCAAGTCGTGACAAGCTATGGCTACACCTTC. As protein: CASGQVVTSYGYTF.